This TCR beta chain emerged from a study of cytomegalovirus exposure and HLA in healthy donors. Across the study: In a previous analysis, 110 million or so unique TCR beta sequences were found from about 179 million T cells.

PCR involved 60 Vbeta and 13 Jbeta primers. TCRdb's copy holds only in-frame clones and misses some; the assay was immunoSEQ multiplex PCR. The sample records roughly 120,000 clones, roughly four fifths being singletons. This CDR3 contains 14 residues. The germline V and J ends were trimmed by 4 bases and 4 bases, with 12 bases remaining between them. From germline, CDR1 is ENHRY and CDR2 SYGVKD. The rearrangement joins TRBV10-3 to TRBJ2-3, with a possible D match to TRBD2 (5 bases). This receptor was taken from a man aged 50 to 59 in good health and CMV-seronegative. The material sequenced was PBMCs. In DNA, the CDR3 is TGTGCCATCAGTGGGGAGACCGGGGCAGATACGCAGTATTTT. Its protein product is CAISGETGADTQYF.